This TCR beta chain came from a study of T cell responses to AZD1222 COVID-19 vaccine. General observations from the study: Dominant at 160-218 and 743-854, vaccine-associated CD4 TCRs also spanned spike.

CDR3 length: 14 amino acids. V gave up 3 bases and J gave up 2 bases; unmatched junction bases: 6. The germline V gene has CDR1 DFQATT and CDR2 SNEGSKA (reference sequence). Remarks on this clone: The antigen is unknown.

Only in-frame clones appear in the TCRdb table, and some are missing; sequencing was by immunoSEQ multiplex PCR. This sample has about 120,000 clones, with about 90% found just once. The chain joins TRBV20-1 to TRBJ1-1; 7 bases map to TRBD1. The material was peripheral blood, obtained on day 0 of AZD1222 vaccination. The sequence was collected from an adult in good health. CDR3 region: CSASMDRPNTEAFF. The CDR3 nucleotides read TGCAGTGCTAGTATGGACAGGCCCAACACTGAAGCTTTCTTT.